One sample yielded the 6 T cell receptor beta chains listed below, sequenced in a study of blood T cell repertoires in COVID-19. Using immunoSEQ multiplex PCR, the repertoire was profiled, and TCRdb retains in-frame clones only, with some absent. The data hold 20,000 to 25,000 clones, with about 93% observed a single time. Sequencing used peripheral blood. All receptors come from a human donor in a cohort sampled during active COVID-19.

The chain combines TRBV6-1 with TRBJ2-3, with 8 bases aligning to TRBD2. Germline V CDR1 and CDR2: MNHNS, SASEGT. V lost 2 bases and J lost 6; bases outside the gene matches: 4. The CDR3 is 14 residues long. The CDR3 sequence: CASSETGGPDTQYF. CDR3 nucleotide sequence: TGTGCCAGCAGTGAAACGGGGGGGCCTGATACGCAGTATTTT.

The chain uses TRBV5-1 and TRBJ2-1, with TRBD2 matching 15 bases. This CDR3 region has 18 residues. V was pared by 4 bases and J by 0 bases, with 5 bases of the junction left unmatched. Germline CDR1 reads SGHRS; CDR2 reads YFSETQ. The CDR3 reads CASSRTSGGASSYNEQFF. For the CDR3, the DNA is TGCGCCAGCAGCAGGACTAGCGGGGGGGCGAGCTCCTACAATGAGCAGTTCTTC.

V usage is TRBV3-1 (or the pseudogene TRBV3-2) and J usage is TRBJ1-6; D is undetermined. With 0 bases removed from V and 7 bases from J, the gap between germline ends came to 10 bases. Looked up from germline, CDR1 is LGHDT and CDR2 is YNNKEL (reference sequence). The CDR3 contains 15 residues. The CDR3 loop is CASSQEIHSNSPLHF. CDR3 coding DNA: TGTGCCAGCAGCCAAGAGATTCACAGCAATTCACCCCTCCACTTT.

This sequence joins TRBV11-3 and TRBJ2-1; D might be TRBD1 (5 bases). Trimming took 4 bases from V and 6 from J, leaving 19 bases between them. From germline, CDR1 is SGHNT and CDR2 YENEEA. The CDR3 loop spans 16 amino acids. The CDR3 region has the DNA TGTGCCAGCAGCTCCCTTTGGGGCAGTGGAATCAATGAGCAGTTCTTC. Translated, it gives CASSSLWGSGINEQFF.

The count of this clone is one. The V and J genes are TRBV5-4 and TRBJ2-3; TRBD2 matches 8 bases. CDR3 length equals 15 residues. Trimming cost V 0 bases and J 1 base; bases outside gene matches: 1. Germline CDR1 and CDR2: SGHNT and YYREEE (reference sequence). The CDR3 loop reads CASSLVGGGTDTQYF. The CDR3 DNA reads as TGTGCCAGCAGCTTGGTCGGGGGGGGCACAGATACGCAGTATTTT.

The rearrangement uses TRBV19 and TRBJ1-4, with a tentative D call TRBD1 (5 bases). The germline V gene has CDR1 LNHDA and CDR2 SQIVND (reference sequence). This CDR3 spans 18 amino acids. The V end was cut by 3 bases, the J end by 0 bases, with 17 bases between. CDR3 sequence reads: CASSIPQGSFTTNEKLFF. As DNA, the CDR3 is TGTGCCAGTAGTATCCCTCAGGGCTCCTTTACAACTAATGAAAAACTGTTTTTT.